The clone carrying this T cell receptor beta chain was observed a single time. Its antigen is not known. The source of the sample is a study of cytomegalovirus exposure and HLA in healthy donors. Study-wide results and limits: In a later analysis, first-cohort TCR clusters were found to tend to co-occur in the roughly 120 validation repertoires. There were some 150 TCR beta chains listed as cytomegalovirus-associated. For cytomegalovirus status, the classifier reportedly gave diagnoses with high specificity and sensitivity.

The donors belonged to the roughly 110-subject validation cohort, separate from the roughly 670-subject first cohort. Assay: immunoSEQ multiplex PCR; the TCRdb copy retains only in-frame clones and omits some. The repertoire includes hundreds of thousands of clones, around nine tenths of them detected once, and roughly 2% sits in the top ten. With V trimmed by 0 bases and J by 0 bases, 11 bases remained unmatched. The CDR3 totals 19 residues. The germline V gene has CDR1 ENHRY and CDR2 SYGVKD. The gene calls are TRBV10-3 and TRBJ2-5; 9 bases agree with TRBD2. The sequenced sample was PBMCs. The sequence was collected from a woman between 18 and 30 years old in good health and CMV-seropositive. The CDR3 spells CAISESSSGRTEYQETQYF. CDR3 DNA sequence: TGTGCCATCAGTGAGTCCTCAAGCGGGAGGACTGAGTACCAAGAGACCCAGTACTTC.